A single sample gave rise to the 22 T cell receptor beta chains below, sequenced in a study of blood T cell repertoires in COVID-19. Assay: immunoSEQ multiplex PCR; the TCRdb copy retains only in-frame clones and omits some. This sample has 200,000 to 300,000 clones, with 86% found just once. Specimen: peripheral blood. All receptors come from a woman aged 30 to 39 who had recovered from COVID-19.

This rearrangement joins TRBV4-3 to TRBJ1-2; D gene unclear. Germline V gene lookup returns CDR1 LGHNA and CDR2 YSLEER. V was pared by 0 bases and J by 8 bases, with 13 bases between. The CDR3 sequence is 14 residues long. CDR3 coding DNA: TGCGCCAGCAGCCAAGATCGTGGGAGAAGAGGCTACACCTTC. Protein: CASSQDRGRRGYTF.

V is TRBV28 and J is TRBJ1-1, with TRBD1 as a possible D gene (6 bases). The CDR3 extends over 12 amino acids. V was cut by 10 bases and J by 4 bases, with 13 bases left in between. In germline, CDR1 is MDHEN, CDR2 SYDVKM. CDR3 residues: CATDNRVTEAFF. The CDR3 bases are TGTGCCACGGACAACAGGGTCACTGAAGCTTTCTTT.

This CDR3 is CASSEKRFNEKLFF. Here the CDR3 DNA reads TGTGCCAGCAGTGAGAAGAGGTTTAATGAAAAACTGTTTTTT. This chain connects TRBV2 to TRBJ1-4; D gene uncertain. Germline loops: CDR1 SNHLY, CDR2 FYNNEI. This CDR3 has 14 residues. V lost 3 bases to trimming and J lost 4 bases, with 9 bases between them.

CDR3 sequence (DNA): TGTGCCAGCAGCCGAAGGACAGGCGACACAGATACGCAGTATTTT. Translated, it gives CASSRRTGDTDTQYF. The chain links TRBV6-2 or TRBV6-3 to TRBJ2-3; the match to TRBD1 covers 7 bases. This CDR3 region has 15 residues. Germline assignment: CDR1 MNHEY and CDR2 SVGEGT. V lost 6 bases and J lost 2; bases outside the gene matches: 8.

The chain employs TRBV30 and TRBJ1-2; 7 bases align to TRBD1. This CDR3 is 17 amino acids long. J gave up 7 bases and V 0 bases, and 17 bases lay outside the gene matches. CDR1 is GTSNPN, CDR2 SVGIG, per germline (reference sequence). CDR3 DNA: TGTGCCTGGAGTGTACATAGGGCCCCCACAGGGGCCGGTGGCTACACCTTC. As protein: CAWSVHRAPTGAGGYTF.

The chain employs TRBV14 and TRBJ2-7; no reliable D call. V shed 3 bases and J shed 3 bases, with 12 bases lying between them. Germline V gives CDR1 SGHDN, CDR2 FVKESK. The CDR3 covers 14 residues. The CDR3 nucleotides read TGTGCCAGCAGCCACCCGCTCAGTGACTACGAGCAGTACTTC. Amino acid sequence: CASSHPLSDYEQYF.

This rearrangement joins TRBV7-2 to TRBJ1-2; maybe TRBD1 (6 bases). There are 16 residues in the CDR3. V lost 3 bases and J 0 bases, leaving 14 bases between the germline ends. CDR1 and CDR2 (germline): SGHTA, FQGNSA. CDR3 nucleotide sequence: TGTGCCAGCAGCTTCGGGGGGCGGTTAGCTAACTATGGCTACACCTTC. It translates to CASSFGGRLANYGYTF.

This clone was recorded many times. The conserved final phenylalanine or tryptophan is absent from the CDR3, which likely points to a read error. The DNA is omitted, as the CDR3 cannot be located on it reliably, and the CDR3 follows TCRdb's listing. The V gene is TRBV13, the J gene TRBJ1-1; the table's D call of TRBD1 was not tested on the DNA. The germline V gene encodes CDR1 PRHDT and CDR2 FYEKMQ (reference sequence). The CDR3 length is 14 residues, termini included. CDR3 residues: CASSLRIPGQGPRV.

This clone has just one count. This chain uses TRBV4-2 with TRBJ1-5; possibly TRBD1 for D (5 bases). The V gene lost 3 bases and the J gene lost 1 base, with 13 bases spanning the gap. This CDR3 has 16 residues. Per germline, CDR1 LGHNA and CDR2 YNFKEQ. The CDR3 nucleotides read TGTGCCAGCAGCCACGTCAGGGTGGACAGCAATCAGCCCCAGCATTTT. Translation: CASSHVRVDSNQPQHF.

This chain joins TRBV4-3 and TRBJ2-3; maybe TRBD1 (8 bases). V was cut by 4 bases and J by 5 bases, with 13 bases left in between. The CDR3 is 14 residues long. The germline gives CDR1 LGHNA, CDR2 YSLEER. As DNA, the CDR3 is TGCGCCAGCAGCCTAACAGGGGGGGAAGATACGCAGTATTTT. It is translated as CASSLTGGEDTQYF.

The rearrangement uses TRBV2 and TRBJ2-7, with a tentative D call TRBD2 (6 bases). The CDR3 extends over 14 amino acids. V dropped 6 bases and J dropped 7 bases, with 19 bases sitting between them. Germline V gives CDR1 SNHLY, CDR2 FYNNEI. This CDR3 reads CASSRESSGGEQYF. DNA for the CDR3: TGTGCCAGCAGCCGGGAAAGTAGTGGGGGGGAGCAGTACTTC.

This chain connects TRBV7-3 to TRBJ1-6; 8 bases are a match to TRBD1. Germline values: CDR1 SGHTA, CDR2 FQGTGA. This CDR3 is built from 16 residues. V lost 4 bases, J lost 7 bases, and 9 bases stayed unmatched. CDR3 nucleotide sequence: TGTGCCAGCAGCTCCGAAATGGCAGGGGGCAATTCACCCCTCCACTTT. It encodes CASSSEMAGGNSPLHF.

In the case of this clone: Distinct nucleotide sequences in the sample also encode this CDR3. The chain employs TRBV19 and TRBJ1-1; D remains ambiguous. Trimming pared 3 bases from V and 0 bases from J, leaving 8 bases between. This CDR3 region has 14 residues. The germline V gene has CDR1 LNHDA and CDR2 SQIVND (reference sequence). CDR3 protein: CASSIGGMNTEAFF. DNA of the CDR3: TGTGCCAGTAGTATTGGAGGGATGAACACTGAAGCTTTCTTT.

V and J are TRBV29-1 and TRBJ1-1; D is perhaps TRBD1 (6 bases). Germline V gives CDR1 SQVTM, CDR2 ANQGSEA. The CDR3 is 14 amino acids. Between the trimmed V and J ends, which lost 0 bases and 4 bases, there was a span of 12 bases. CDR3 residues: CSVEDRTAFTEAFF. DNA of the CDR3: TGCAGCGTTGAAGATCGGACAGCCTTCACTGAAGCTTTCTTT.

The chain carries TRBV6-5 and TRBJ1-1, with TRBD1 matching over 7 bases. Germline values: CDR1 MNHEY, CDR2 SVGAGI. V trimming: 10 bases; J trimming: 2 bases; junction bases outside the gene matches: 10. The CDR3 extends over 14 amino acids. This CDR3 is CATARQGTNTEAFF. CDR3 bases: TGTGCCACTGCCAGACAGGGAACAAACACTGAAGCTTTCTTT.

V is TRBV11-1 and J is TRBJ2-2; TRBD1 matches 10 bases. V trimming: 10 bases; J trimming: 3 bases; junction bases outside the gene matches: 11. Germline V gene data show CDR1 as SGHAT and CDR2 as FQDESV (reference sequence). The CDR3 is made up of 16 amino acids. CDR3 residues: CATSLGGTGDTGELFF. For the CDR3, the DNA is TGTGCCACCTCCCTGGGTGGGACAGGGGACACCGGGGAGCTGTTTTTT.

The gene calls are TRBV7-3 and TRBJ1-1; no clear D gene. Germline V gene data show CDR1 as SGHTA and CDR2 as FQGTGA. CDR3 length: 14 amino acids. V was trimmed by 5 bases and J by 3 bases, leaving 13 bases between them. For the CDR3, the DNA is TGTGCCAGCAGCCAGCACGGCGGAGACACTGAAGCTTTCTTT. Its protein product is CASSQHGGDTEAFF.

The chain links TRBV11-2 to TRBJ1-4; no reliable D call. Trimming left V 2 bases short and J 5 bases short, with 9 bases between. The CDR3 length is 14 residues. CDR1 is SGHAT, CDR2 FQNNGV, per germline. CDR3 coding DNA: TGTGCCAGCAGCTTATCGCGAGAAAATGAAAAACTGTTTTTT. Encoded protein: CASSLSRENEKLFF.

This CDR3 is CASGLMGPDTEAFF. CDR3 nucleotide sequence: TGTGCTAGTGGTTTGATGGGGCCGGACACTGAAGCTTTCTTT. V gene TRBV12-5 combines with J gene TRBJ1-1; tentative D call: TRBD1 (5 bases). Deletions cut 2 bases from V and 3 bases from J, with 10 bases between. The CDR3 sequence is 14 residues long. The V gene's germline CDR1 is LGHNT and CDR2 FRNRAP.

This clone was recorded a few times. V usage is TRBV20-1 and J usage is TRBJ2-3; D is unresolved. The CDR3 covers 11 residues. Germline V gene sequence: CDR1 DFQATT, CDR2 SNEGSKA (reference sequence). V was cut by 6 bases and J by 6 bases, with 10 bases left in between. The CDR3 protein is CSADRGDTQYF. The CDR3 DNA reads TGCAGTGCCGACCGAGGCGATACGCAGTATTTT.

This chain links TRBV11-1 with TRBJ2-3; D may be TRBD2 (6 bases). From germline, CDR1 is SGHAT and CDR2 FQDESV (reference sequence). This CDR3 spans 16 amino acids. V was trimmed by 5 bases and J by 5 bases, leaving 20 bases between them. The CDR3 DNA is TGTGCCAGCAGCACCCAACCCGTAGTCGGGGGAGATACGCAGTATTTT. The encoded protein is CASSTQPVVGGDTQYF.

The rearrangement links TRBV5-4 to TRBJ2-7; D remains ambiguous. With 0 bases removed from V and 6 bases from J, the gap between germline ends came to 13 bases. This CDR3 region has 14 residues. CDR1 and CDR2 (germline): SGHNT, YYREEE (reference sequence). The DNA for the CDR3 is TGTGCCAGCAGCTTGGATGCGGTTTTCGGCGAGCAGTACTTC. This encodes CASSLDAVFGEQYF.